The source of this T cell receptor beta chain is a study of blood T cells in healthy people across ages. Study-level points and caveats: Bulk PBMC profiling left naive and antigen-experienced comparisons inconclusive. There was a strong correlation between TCR beta diversity and naive T cell percentage. Per-million-T-cell TCR beta diversity fell roughly linearly with age.

Of note for this clonotype: The antigen is not known.

PCR was performed a second time for about 6 to 12 cycles using a sample-barcoded 5' primer and a J-beta primer mix. With 12 random nucleotides, a template-switch adaptor tagged each individual cDNA molecule. Using its own MiXCR run on the 5' RACE reads, TCRdb lists one record per CDR3 protein. The sample lists 850,000 or so distinct CDR3 sequences; 29% were seen once. This CDR3 is built from 14 residues. Losses at the gene ends were 6 bases for V and 18 bases for J; bases not matched to a gene: 16. The sequenced material came from blood. The sequence came from a woman older than 75 in good health. V gene TRBV12-3 or TRBV12-4 combines with J gene TRBJ1-6; 8 nucleotides agree with TRBD1. The DNA of the CDR3 is TGTGCCAGCAGGGCGGGACAGGCTCATGGGGCCCGCCACTTT. It is translated as CASRAGQAHGARHF.